Reported below is one TCR beta chain. CDR3 length: 13 amino acids. Germline CDR1 MNHNS, CDR2 SASEGT. V lost 6 bases, J lost 4 bases, and 9 bases lay in between. The protocol was immunoSEQ multiplex PCR, while the TCRdb copy is restricted to in-frame clones and leaves out a portion. The data show roughly 19,000 clones, approximately 86% seen once. This entry belongs to a study of chemoradiotherapy in HPV16-positive cancers. This TCR was recovered from a human donor with HPV-associated anogenital cancer. The chain uses TRBV6-1 and TRBJ2-2; D is uncertain. Sequencing was performed on blood, taken from a patient who underwent chemoradiotherapy. This chain's CDR3 is CASRFTSTGELFF. CDR3 nucleotide sequence: TGTGCCAGCAGGTTCACCTCCACCGGGGAGCTGTTTTTT.